The rows below give T cell receptor beta chains drawn from one sample of a study of technical replicates of blood from several donors. Clones were read by immunoSEQ multiplex PCR, and TCRdb kept only the in-frame ones, dropping some. The sample yields tens of thousands of clones, roughly 89% seen once. Input material: T cells isolated from PBMCs. The receptors shown here come from a human donor in good health. Some clones in this sample may be carry-over from other donors' samples. CDR3s include the opening cysteine and the closing phenylalanine or tryptophan. A D gene is named only where the DNA matches it firmly. The listing skips clone size in some rows; elsewhere it reads once, few, many or a size class.

TRBV9	TRBJ1-1	few	TRBD1	TGTGCCAGCAGCGGCGATCCGGGGACAGGGAGGGGATTCAAGGACACTGAAGCTTTCTTT	CASSGDPGTGRGFKDTEAFF
TRBV28	TRBJ2-1	-	TRBD2	TGTGCCAGCAGTTCGAGACTAGCATCCGGGAGGGCGAGGGACAATGAGCAGTTCTTC	CASSSRLASGRARDNEQFF
TRBV7-2	TRBJ2-1	-	TRBD2	TGTGCCAGCAGCTTAGCACTAGCGGGGGGGCGTGAGCAGTTCTTC	CASSLALAGGREQFF
TRBV5-1	TRBJ1-1	-	-	TGCGCCAGCAGCTTGGAGGGGATCACTGAAGCTTTCTTT	CASSLEGITEAFF
TRBV4-1	TRBJ2-7	-	-	TGCGCCAGCAGCCAAGTCGGGTCGGGTCTACAGTACTTC	CASSQVGSGLQYF
TRBV6-1	TRBJ2-1	-	TRBD2	TGTGCCAGCATTGTTCTAGCGGGGGGCTATGAGCAGTTCTTC	CASIVLAGGYEQFF
TRBV6-5	TRBJ2-1	-	-	TGTGCCAGCAGTTACTCGAGAGGGGGGGGCAATGAGCAGTTCTTC	CASSYSRGGGNEQFF
TRBV28	TRBJ2-2	-	TRBD2	TGTGCCAGCAGTCTCCTAGCGGACGCGAACACCGGGGAGCTGTTTTTT	CASSLLADANTGELFF
TRBV4-1	TRBJ1-1	-	-	TGCGCCAGCAGCCCCCGTAAAGACATGAACACTGAAGCTTTCTTT	CASSPRKDMNTEAFF
TRBV18	TRBJ2-3	-	TRBD1	TGTGCCAGCTCACCAGAACAGGGGGGCGCAGATACGCAGTATTTT	CASSPEQGGADTQYF
TRBV7-7	TRBJ2-3	-	-	TGTGCTAGCAGCTTAAACCCGGGGGGCGACGATACGCAGTATTTT	CASSLNPGGDDTQYF
TRBV6-5	TRBJ2-7	once	TRBD2	TGTGCCAGCAGTTACGGGGCTAGCGGCTCCTACGAGCAGTACTTC	CASSYGASGSYEQYF
TRBV4-1	TRBJ2-3	-	TRBD1	TGCGCCAGCAGCCAAACAGGGGCTACTAGCACAGATACGCAGTATTTT	CASSQTGATSTDTQYF
TRBV7-9	TRBJ1-2	-	-	TGTGCCAGCAGCTTGGCGGGGGGTTCTGGCTACACCTTC	CASSLAGGSGYTF
TRBV2	TRBJ2-7	few	-	TGTGCCAGCAGTGAGAACAGGGTACCCTACGAGCAGTACTTC	CASSENRVPYEQYF
TRBV4-1	TRBJ1-3	-	TRBD1	TGCGCCAGCAGCCAGGAGGGACAGCCGAGAAACACCATATATTTT	CASSQEGQPRNTIYF
TRBV7-9	TRBJ2-1	-	-	TGTGCCAGCAGCTTAGGGGGGCCCTACAATGAGCAGTTCTTC	CASSLGGPYNEQFF
TRBV11-2	TRBJ2-1	-	-	TGTGCCCGACACGGGAGTGGAGCCAATGAGCAGTTCTTC	CARHGSGANEQFF
TRBV6-5	TRBJ2-7	-	TRBD1	TGTGCCAGCAGTGTTTCCGGGACAGGGGGGAGGCAGTACTTC	CASSVSGTGGRQYF
TRBV9	TRBJ1-3	-	TRBD1	TGTGCCAGCAGCAAACAGGGGGGCTCTGGAAACACCATATATTTT	CASSKQGGSGNTIYF
TRBV19	TRBJ1-2	-	TRBD1	TGTGCCACCGGGGACAGGGCCGACTATGGCTACACCTTC	CATGDRADYGYTF
TRBV7-9	TRBJ2-1	-	TRBD2	TGTGCCAGCAGCTCTGGAAGACTAAGCGGGAGGGCCCGTAATGAGCAGTTCTTC	CASSSGRLSGRARNEQFF
TRBV4-1	TRBJ2-1	-	TRBD1	TGCGCCAGCAGCCCGGGACAGGGGGTGGATGAGCAGTTCTTC	CASSPGQGVDEQFF
TRBV6-6	TRBJ1-1	-	TRBD1	TGTGCCAGCAGTCCACAGGGGGGCACTGAAGCTTTCTTT	CASSPQGGTEAFF
TRBV28	TRBJ2-2	-	TRBD1	TGTGCCAGCAGCTATCCTCAGGGGGCGGGGGAGCTGTTTTTT	CASSYPQGAGELFF
TRBV9	TRBJ2-3	-	-	TGTGCCAGCAGCGTAGATCGGGGTGATACGCAGTATTTT	CASSVDRGDTQYF
TRBV2	TRBJ1-1	-	-	TGTGCCAGCAGTGAACGAGCCCGACAGGTATCAAACACTGAAGCTTTCTTT	CASSERARQVSNTEAFF
TRBV27	TRBJ2-1	-	-	TGTGCCAGCAGTTCGCGCGGGACCTACAATGAGCAGTTCTTC	CASSSRGTYNEQFF
TRBV2	TRBJ2-2	-	TRBD2	TGTGCCAGCAGTCAAATTAGCGGGACGGGAATCGGGGAGCTGTTTTTT	CASSQISGTGIGELFF
TRBV28	TRBJ2-7	-	-	TGTGCCAGCACCATAGGACAGACCTACGAGCAGTACTTC	CASTIGQTYEQYF
TRBV18	TRBJ1-2	-	-	TGTGCCAGCTCACCAGGACAGAGTTATGGCTACACCTTC	CASSPGQSYGYTF
TRBV6-1	TRBJ2-1	once	TRBD2	TGTGCCAGCAGACCGGGACTAGCGGGAGTGTATGAGCAGTTCTTC	CASRPGLAGVYEQFF
TRBV30	TRBJ2-1	-	-	TGTGCCTGGAGGACTATTAATGAGCAGTTCTTC	CAWRTINEQFF
TRBV9	TRBJ2-2	-	-	TGTGCCAGCAGCGCCAGGTCGCAGAACACCGGGGAGCTGTTTTTT	CASSARSQNTGELFF
TRBV4-1	TRBJ1-2	-	-	TGCGCCAGCAGCCAAACAAGGACGTTCGCGGGTTTTAGTGGTGGCTACACCTTC	CASSQTRTFAGFSGGYTF